The 9 T cell receptor beta chains reported below all come from one sample, sequenced in a study of CD8 T cells in Susac syndrome. A quantity of roughly 0.5 to 1 ug RNA underwent reverse transcription using random hexamers. One entry per CDR3 protein, called by TCRdb with MiXCR from the immunoSEQ multiplex PCR reads. The table includes 180,000 or so distinct CDR3 sequences, over 85% detected once. Specimen: CD4+ T cells from PBMCs. Source of these receptors: a human donor in good health.

This rearrangement joins TRBV5-4 to TRBJ2-1; no reliable D call. CDR3 length: 13 residues. V lost 0 bases to trimming and J lost 5 bases, with 6 bases between them. From germline, CDR1 is SGHNT and CDR2 YYREEE (reference sequence). The CDR3: CASSLVANNEQFF. The CDR3 DNA follows: TGTGCCAGCAGCTTGGTGGCAAACAATGAGCAGTTCTTC.

This sequence joins TRBV9 and TRBJ2-1; 8 nucleotides align to TRBD2. The ends lost 4 bases at V and 4 bases at J; junction bases unmatched: 7. CDR3 length: 15 amino acids. Germline CDR1 and CDR2: SGDLS and YYNGEE. In DNA, the CDR3 is TGTGCCAGCAGCTTTAGCGGGGACAATTACAATGAGCAGTTCTTC. Protein product: CASSFSGDNYNEQFF.

This clonotype was seen only once. J is TRBJ2-1 and V is TRBV5-1, with 8 bases lining up with TRBD1. CDR3 size: 16 residues. From germline, CDR1 is SGHRS and CDR2 YFSETQ. V lost 0 bases and J lost 3; bases outside the gene matches: 5. The CDR3 is CASSLVVGTGYNEQFF. The DNA for the CDR3 is TGCGCCAGCAGCTTGGTAGTGGGGACAGGCTACAATGAGCAGTTCTTC.

The chain links TRBV30 to TRBJ2-5; D may be TRBD2 (5 bases). The germline V gene encodes CDR1 GTSNPN and CDR2 SVGIG (reference sequence). The V end was cut by 0 bases, the J end by 3 bases, with 11 bases between. The length of the CDR3 is 14 residues. The CDR3 nucleotides are TGTGCCTGGAGTGTCGGGGAGCTTGAAGAGACCCAGTACTTC. Translated: CAWSVGELEETQYF.

The J gene is TRBJ2-3, the V gene TRBV5-1, with 11 bases matching TRBD2. Germline loops: CDR1 SGHRS, CDR2 YFSETQ. The trim removed 4 bases at V and 6 bases at J, leaving 4 bases unmatched. This CDR3 contains 14 residues. CDR3 region: CASSLRTSGDTQYF. The CDR3 nucleotides are TGCGCCAGCAGCCTCCGGACTAGCGGGGATACGCAGTATTTT. The full variable domain, completed using reference TRBV5-1 and TRBJ2-3, is KAGVTQTPRYLIKTRGQQVTLSCSPISGHRSVSWYQQTPGQGLQFLFEYFSETQRNKGNFPGRFSGRQFSNSRSEMNVSTLELGDSALYLCASSLRTSGDTQYFGPGTRLTVL.

This clonotype has a single count. The chain recombines TRBV2 with TRBJ2-7; 8 nucleotides agree with TRBD1. This CDR3 comprises 14 residues. Looked up from germline, CDR1 is SNHLY and CDR2 is FYNNEI. V lost 6 bases and J lost 2; bases outside the gene matches: 6. CDR3: CASSADRGPYEQYF. DNA of the CDR3: TGTGCCAGCAGCGCAGACAGGGGACCCTACGAGCAGTACTTC. Looking up the rest from reference TRBV2 and TRBJ2-7 gives the full variable domain: EPEVTQTPSHQVTQMGQEVILRCVPISNHLYFYWYRQILGQKVEFLVSFYNNEISEKSEIFDDQFSVERPDGSNFTLKIRSTKLEDSAMYFCASSADRGPYEQYFGPGTRLTVT.

This clonotype occurred once. This chain links TRBV3-1 with TRBJ2-7; the D gene could be TRBD1 or TRBD2 (5 bases each). V was clipped by 5 bases and J by 2 bases, with 16 bases between them. Germline lookup yields CDR1 LGHDT and CDR2 YNNKEL (reference sequence). The CDR3 is 15 amino acids. The CDR3: CASSLGVTKAYEQYF. CDR3 DNA: TGTGCCAGCAGCTTAGGGGTGACTAAGGCCTACGAGCAGTACTTC.

This clonotype has a single count. The chain couples TRBV6-5 to TRBJ1-3; D not resolved. This CDR3 contains 15 residues. V gave up 6 bases and J gave up 0 bases, with 12 bases separating them. Per germline, CDR1 MNHEY and CDR2 SVGAGI. The CDR3: CASRREGTSGNTIYF. DNA of the CDR3: TGTGCCAGCAGAAGGGAGGGTACCTCTGGAAACACCATATATTTT.

J is TRBJ2-7 and V is TRBV20-1; 8 bases agree with TRBD1. The CDR3 is 14 amino acids. Germline V gene data show CDR1 as DFQATT and CDR2 as SNEGSKA (reference sequence). V trimming: 0 bases; J trimming: 3 bases; junction bases outside the gene matches: 4. The CDR3, as DNA: TGCAGTGCTAGAGATTGGGGGACAGGCTACGAGCAGTACTTC. It translates to CSARDWGTGYEQYF.